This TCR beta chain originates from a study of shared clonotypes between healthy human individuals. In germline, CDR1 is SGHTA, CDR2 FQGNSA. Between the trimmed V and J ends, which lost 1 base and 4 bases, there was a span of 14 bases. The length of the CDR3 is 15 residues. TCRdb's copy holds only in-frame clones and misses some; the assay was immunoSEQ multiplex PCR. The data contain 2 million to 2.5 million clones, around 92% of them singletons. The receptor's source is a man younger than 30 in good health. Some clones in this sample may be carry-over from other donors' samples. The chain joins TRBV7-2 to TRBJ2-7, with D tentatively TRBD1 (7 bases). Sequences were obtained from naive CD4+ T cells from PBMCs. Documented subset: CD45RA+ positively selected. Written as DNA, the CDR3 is TGTGCCAGCAGCTTAGGACAGGGTCGGGGGTACGAGCAGTACTTC. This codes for CASSLGQGRGYEQYF.